This T cell receptor beta chain was captured by sequencing in a study of blood T cell repertoires in COVID-19. Per the original methods: Reference gene primer amplification yielded estimated nucleated cell counts. Assay: immunoSEQ multiplex PCR; the TCRdb copy retains only in-frame clones and omits some. From that table come the V and J calls and clone size; the DNA was used to work out D and trimming. The table records under 300,000 clones, 80% to 90% of them present only once. Cohort 3 donors were reported recovered after two negative PCRs, clearance, or symptom resolution. This clone is a singleton in its sample. This clonotype originated in a woman aged 50 to 60 who had recovered from COVID-19. Sample: PBMCs or T cells enriched from blood (not recorded which).

The CDR3 DNA reads as TGTGCCAGCAGCAATATAGGGGCGGGAGTTTTCCACGAGCAGTACTTC. Amino acids: CASSNIGAGVFHEQYF. The V call is TRBV11-2, the J call TRBJ2-7; 7 bases fit TRBD2. CDR1 is SGHAT and CDR2 is FQNNGV in the germline V gene. V gave up 5 bases and J gave up 5 bases; unmatched junction bases: 15. This CDR3 spans 16 amino acids.